Shown below are 30 T cell receptor beta chains from a single sample sequenced in a study of T cell responses to AZD1222 COVID-19 vaccine. The repertoire was sequenced with immunoSEQ multiplex PCR; TCRdb's copy has only in-frame clones and lacks some. The repertoire includes 190,000 or so clones, roughly 91% of them detected once, and roughly 27% sits in the top ten. Material: peripheral blood, obtained 28 days after the second AZD1222 dose. These receptors all come from an adult who received the AZD1222 COVID-19 vaccine.

V gene TRBV28 combines with J gene TRBJ2-7; tentatively, D is TRBD1 or TRBD2 (5 bases each). Looked up from germline, CDR1 is MDHEN and CDR2 is SYDVKM. Between the trimmed V and J ends, which lost 7 bases and 0 bases, there was a span of 16 bases. There are 15 residues in the CDR3. In DNA, the CDR3 is TGTGCCAGCAAAATCCGGGACGGAAGCTCCTACGAGCAGTACTTC. Translating it yields CASKIRDGSSYEQYF.

This clone is medium-sized within its sample. The chain has TRBV6-5 and TRBJ1-1; no clear D. Germline V gene lookup returns CDR1 MNHEY and CDR2 SVGAGI. Trimming removed 5 bases at V and 0 bases at J, with 7 bases between. The CDR3 loop spans 13 amino acids. The CDR3 DNA reads as TGTGCCAGCAGTAATACATTGAACACTGAAGCTTTCTTT. Protein product: CASSNTLNTEAFF.

The chain carries TRBV5-1 and TRBJ2-7; 7 bases are shared with TRBD1. V was pared by 5 bases and J by 6 bases, with 11 bases of the junction left unmatched. The CDR3 contains 14 residues. Looked up from germline, CDR1 is SGHRS and CDR2 is YFSETQ. CDR3 sequence reads: CASRQGPSGGEQYF. As DNA, the CDR3 is TGCGCCAGCAGACAGGGGCCCTCCGGTGGCGAGCAGTACTTC. Based on the CDR3 plus reference TRBV5-1 and TRBJ2-7, the full variable domain is KAGVTQTPRYLIKTRGQQVTLSCSPISGHRSVSWYQQTPGQGLQFLFEYFSETQRNKGNFPGRFSGRQFSNSRSEMNVSTLELGDSALYLCASRQGPSGGEQYFGPGTRLTVT.

The genes are TRBV18 and TRBJ2-5; 7 bases map to TRBD1. After removal of 2 bases from V and 5 bases from J, the junction contained 5 bases not matched to a gene. The CDR3 is made up of 14 amino acids. Germline V lookup: CDR1 KGHSH, CDR2 LQKENI. CDR3 protein: CASSPSGGSETQYF. The CDR3 DNA sequence: TGTGCCAGCTCACCATCAGGGGGATCGGAGACCCAGTACTTC.

This clone was detected only once. The chain combines TRBV28 with TRBJ2-2; 11 nucleotides align to TRBD2. The germline V gene encodes CDR1 MDHEN and CDR2 SYDVKM. This CDR3 region has 15 residues. Trimming took 3 bases from V and 8 from J; bases not matched to a gene: 5. CDR3 loop: CASSFSSGRSGELFF. The CDR3 DNA reads as TGTGCCAGCAGTTTCTCTAGCGGGAGGTCAGGGGAGCTGTTTTTT.

This chain joins TRBV5-1 and TRBJ1-3, with TRBD1 matching 7 bases. The CDR3 contains 16 residues. Per germline, CDR1 SGHRS and CDR2 YFSETQ. The ends lost 5 bases at V and 4 bases at J; junction bases unmatched: 12. Here the CDR3 reads CASSAGVSTGGNTIYF. CDR3 nucleotides: TGCGCCAGCAGTGCGGGGGTCTCGACAGGGGGAAACACCATATATTTT.

The gene calls are TRBV28 and TRBJ1-2, with 10 bases that match TRBD1. Unmatched junction bases numbered 4, after V lost 3 bases and J lost 3 bases. Germline V gene data show CDR1 as MDHEN and CDR2 as SYDVKM. The CDR3 is 15 amino acids. The CDR3 region is CASSFRDRGDYGYTF. The DNA of the CDR3 is TGTGCCAGCAGTTTTCGGGACAGGGGAGACTATGGCTACACCTTC.

The chain carries TRBV7-2 and TRBJ1-1, with D perhaps matching TRBD1 (6 bases). Trimming took 4 bases from V and 7 from J, leaving 22 bases between them. Germline assignment: CDR1 SGHTA and CDR2 FQGNSA. The CDR3 consists of 16 residues. CDR3 nucleotide sequence: TGTGCCAGCAGCTCGAGGGAGATTACAGGGCACCTTGAAGCTTTCTTT. Translation: CASSSREITGHLEAFF.

This chain connects TRBV6-5 to TRBJ1-6, with 9 bases aligning to TRBD1. The V gene end was trimmed by 10 bases and the J gene end by 8 bases; junction bases not matched to a gene: 6. The CDR3 runs to 13 residues. The germline CDR1 and CDR2 sequences are MNHEY and SVGAGI. CDR3: CATLGQGYSPLHF. The CDR3 DNA follows: TGTGCCACCTTGGGACAGGGCTATTCACCCCTCCACTTT.

The chain joins TRBV19 to TRBJ2-2; a possible D gene is TRBD1 (7 bases). Between the trimmed V and J ends, which lost 0 bases and 6 bases, there was a span of 14 bases. Germline loops: CDR1 LNHDA, CDR2 SQIVND (reference sequence). The CDR3 runs to 16 residues. CDR3 sequence (DNA): TGTGCCAGTAGTATAGATCGGGGGACAGTAGCCGGGGAGCTGTTTTTT. It yields the protein CASSIDRGTVAGELFF.

This chain uses TRBV7-2 with TRBJ2-2, with a weak D call TRBD2 (5 bases). V lost 0 bases and J 4 bases, leaving 9 bases between the germline ends. The CDR3 runs 15 residues. Germline-derived CDR1 and CDR2 are SGHTA and FQGNSA. The CDR3: CASSLAIGGTGELFF. The DNA for the CDR3 is TGTGCCAGCAGCTTAGCGATTGGAGGCACCGGGGAGCTGTTTTTT.

This clone was seen once. The chain joins TRBV2 to TRBJ1-1, with D tentatively TRBD1 (5 bases). This CDR3 region has 15 residues. With 2 bases removed from V and 1 base from J, the gap between germline ends came to 11 bases. In germline, CDR1 is SNHLY, CDR2 FYNNEI. As DNA, the CDR3 is TGTGCCAGCAGTGAACGACCAGACAGGAACACTGAAGCTTTCTTT. Its translation: CASSERPDRNTEAFF.

This chain links TRBV7-9 with TRBJ1-2; D uncertain. The V and J ends lost 0 bases and 4 bases respectively, with 6 bases between them. This CDR3 contains 13 residues. Germline CDR1 and CDR2: SEHNR and FQNEAQ (reference sequence). The CDR3 coding sequence is TGTGCCAGCAGCTTAGCCAGGACCTATGGCTACACCTTC. Its protein product is CASSLARTYGYTF.

The chain carries TRBV27 and TRBJ1-5; D is perhaps TRBD1 (6 bases). The V gene lost 4 bases and the J gene lost 5 bases, with 9 bases spanning the gap. Germline assignment: CDR1 MNHEY and CDR2 SMNVEV (reference sequence). CDR3 length equals 13 residues. CDR3 DNA sequence: TGTGCCAGCAGTTGGACAGTAGATCAGCCCCAGCATTTT. Protein: CASSWTVDQPQHF.

The J gene is TRBJ1-2, the V gene TRBV10-1; 7 bases match TRBD1. The CDR3 is made up of 14 amino acids. Germline CDR1 and CDR2: WNHNN and SYGVQD (reference sequence). Germline trimming cut 6 bases from V and 4 bases from J; bases unmatched to any gene: 8. The CDR3 DNA reads as TGCGCCAGCAGAACGACAGGGTTCTGCTATGGCTACACCTTC. Translating it yields CASRTTGFCYGYTF.

The DNA of the CDR3 is TGTGCCAGCAGTCTGTGGACAGCCCGGACTGAAGCTTTCTTT. Translating gives CASSLWTARTEAFF. This rearrangement joins TRBV5-8 to TRBJ1-1, with D possibly matching TRBD1 (6 bases). CDR3 size: 14 residues. From germline, CDR1 is SGHTS and CDR2 YDEGEE. Between the trimmed V and J ends, which lost 5 bases and 5 bases, there was a span of 16 bases.

The chain combines TRBV7-8 with TRBJ2-1; the match to TRBD2 covers 13 bases. The germline V gene has CDR1 SGHVS and CDR2 FQNEAQ. V lost 5 bases to trimming and J lost 6 bases; unmatched junction nucleotides: 13. The CDR3 spans 18 residues. Here the CDR3 DNA reads TGTGCCAGCAGCCACGGTCGTACTAGCGGGAGGGTAGGCAATGAGCAGTTCTTC. Amino acid sequence: CASSHGRTSGRVGNEQFF.

This chain connects TRBV5-3 to TRBJ1-4, with D perhaps matching TRBD1 (5 bases). TRBV5-3 is flagged as an ORF with uncertain function. The CDR3 is made up of 17 amino acids. V lost 5 bases, J lost 4 bases, and 21 bases lay in between. The CDR3 bases are TGTGCCAGAAGTCCTGCCCAGGGTAAGGCAGGTAATGAAAAACTGTTTTTT. Translating gives CARSPAQGKAGNEKLFF.

The chain is built from TRBV7-8 and TRBJ1-3, with D maybe TRBD1 (6 bases). V was shortened by 5 bases and J by 7 bases, with 18 bases between the two germline ends. Germline V gene data show CDR1 as SGHVS and CDR2 as FQNEAQ. CDR3 length: 15 residues. CDR3 amino acids: CASSLSWGADNTIYF. CDR3 coding DNA: TGTGCCAGCAGCCTGTCGTGGGGGGCGGACAACACCATATATTTT.

The chain recombines TRBV3-1 (or the pseudogene TRBV3-2) with TRBJ2-7, with D tentatively TRBD1 (6 bases). This CDR3 is built from 13 residues. V lost 4 bases to trimming and J lost 3 bases, with 10 bases between them. CDR1 and CDR2 (germline): LGHDT, YNNKEL (reference sequence). The CDR3 is CASSLRDNYEQYF. The CDR3 DNA reads as TGTGCCAGCAGCCTCCGGGACAACTACGAGCAGTACTTC.

The chain is built from TRBV28 and TRBJ1-5; a possible D gene is TRBD1 (6 bases). The CDR3 has 13 amino acids. The V end lost 6 bases, the J end lost 11 bases, and 17 bases lay between the germline ends. CDR1 is MDHEN and CDR2 is SYDVKM in the germline V gene. The CDR3 region is CASRPQGRLAQHF. The CDR3, as DNA: TGTGCCAGCAGACCTCAGGGGAGGTTAGCCCAGCATTTT.

The chain links TRBV5-4 to TRBJ1-1; 10 bases line up with TRBD1. Germline CDR1 SGHNT, CDR2 YYREEE (reference sequence). CDR3 length equals 15 residues. V trimming: 4 bases; J trimming: 4 bases; junction bases outside the gene matches: 7. The CDR3 reads CASSGDRGDGTEAFF. The CDR3 bases are TGTGCCAGCAGCGGGGACAGGGGAGATGGCACTGAAGCTTTCTTT.

The chain has TRBV28 and TRBJ1-1; D uncertain. Trimming took 4 bases from V and 1 from J, leaving 10 bases between them. The CDR3 runs to 14 residues. Germline V gene lookup returns CDR1 MDHEN and CDR2 SYDVKM. CDR3 region: CASSSHASNTEAFF. Here the CDR3 DNA reads TGTGCCAGCAGTTCCCATGCTTCGAACACTGAAGCTTTCTTT.

This chain uses TRBV5-1 with TRBJ2-3; D might be TRBD2 (6 bases). V was shortened by 5 bases and J by 3 bases, with 25 bases between the two germline ends. Germline V gene lookup returns CDR1 SGHRS and CDR2 YFSETQ. This CDR3 region has 18 residues. The CDR3 reads CASRGVSRELKGTDTQYF. The DNA for the CDR3 is TGCGCCAGCAGAGGCGTCTCCCGGGAGCTCAAGGGAACAGATACGCAGTATTTT.

V usage is TRBV2 and J usage is TRBJ2-1; 7 positions match TRBD2. Germline-derived CDR1 and CDR2 are SNHLY and FYNNEI. The CDR3 has 14 amino acids. The V gene end was trimmed by 7 bases and the J gene end by 1 base; junction bases not matched to a gene: 4. CDR3 loop: CASTRLASYNEQFF. DNA of the CDR3: TGTGCCAGCACTCGACTAGCTTCCTACAATGAGCAGTTCTTC. Supplemented by reference TRBV2 and TRBJ2-1, the full variable domain reads EPEVTQTPSHQVTQMGQEVILRCVPISNHLYFYWYRQILGQKVEFLVSFYNNEISEKSEIFDDQFSVERPDGSNFTLKIRSTKLEDSAMYFCASTRLASYNEQFFGPGTRLTVL.

V is TRBV7-8 and J is TRBJ2-7, with 7 bases that match TRBD2. This CDR3 has 13 amino acids. V trimming: 5 bases; J trimming: 5 bases; junction bases outside the gene matches: 6. Germline V gene sequence: CDR1 SGHVS, CDR2 FQNEAQ. CDR3 sequence: CASSHPGGNEQYF. CDR3 nucleotides: TGTGCCAGCAGCCATCCGGGAGGAAACGAGCAGTACTTC. Full variable domain (rest looked up from reference TRBV7-8 and TRBJ2-7): GAGVSQSPRYKVAKRGQDVALRCDPISGHVSLFWYQQALGQGPEFLTYFQNEAQLDKSGLPSDRFFAERPEGSVSTLKIQRTQQEDSAVYLCASSHPGGNEQYFGPGTRLTVT.

The rearrangement uses TRBV4-3 and TRBJ2-3; 7 nucleotides match TRBD2. V shed 4 bases, J shed 6 bases, and the junction held 16 bases outside the gene matches. This CDR3 comprises 17 residues. The V gene's germline CDR1 is LGHNA and CDR2 YSLEER. CDR3 region: CASSPRVLADDVDTQYF. CDR3 bases: TGCGCCAGCAGCCCCCGGGTCCTAGCGGACGACGTGGATACGCAGTATTTT.

The chain recombines TRBV19 with TRBJ1-2, with 7 bases lining up with TRBD1. CDR3 size: 16 residues. V was pared by 4 bases and J by 1 base, with 9 bases of the junction left unmatched. CDR1 and CDR2 (germline): LNHDA, SQIVND (reference sequence). Written as DNA, the CDR3 is TGTGCCAGTAGTAGACCCCCCGGGACAGATAACTATGGCTACACCTTC. Its translation is CASSRPPGTDNYGYTF. Supplemented by reference TRBV19 and TRBJ1-2, the full variable domain reads DGGITQSPKYLFRKEGQNVTLSCEQNLNHDAMYWYRQDPGQGLRLIYYSQIVNDFQKGDIAEGYSVSREKKESFPLTVTSAQKNPTAFYLCASSRPPGTDNYGYTFGSGTRLTVV.

This sequence joins TRBV28 and TRBJ2-7; D possibly matches TRBD1 or TRBD2 (5 bases each). Trimming left V 8 bases short and J 7 bases short, with 18 bases between. CDR1 is MDHEN and CDR2 is SYDVKM in the germline V gene. The CDR3 has 13 residues. As DNA, the CDR3 is TGTGCCAGCTGCATTACAGGACCGGGGGAGCAGTACTTC. It encodes CASCITGPGEQYF.

This clone was seen only a few times. The V and J genes are TRBV7-2 and TRBJ1-1, with 10 bases that match TRBD1. The CDR3 totals 18 residues. CDR1 is SGHTA and CDR2 is FQGNSA in the germline V gene. Trimming removed 2 bases from V and 4 bases from J; junction bases left unmatched: 13. The chain's CDR3 is CASSLRSGTGALGTEAFF. The CDR3 coding sequence is TGTGCCAGCAGCTTAAGATCCGGGACAGGGGCGCTTGGCACTGAAGCTTTCTTT.